These 7 T cell receptor beta chains were sequenced from one sample in a study of identical twins. Via MiXCR, TCRdb re-called the 5' RACE reads, giving one row per CDR3 protein. The repertoire includes roughly 200,000 distinct CDR3 sequences, around 6.9% of them detected once, and less than 2.5% sits in the top ten. This sample also appeared in a second study, on yellow fever vaccine responses in identical twins.

The sequencing sample was made of memory (CD45RO+) T cells sorted from blood. The receptor set was obtained from a woman aged 18-29 years in good health.

The chain's CDR3 is CASSYSRQTGTGELFF. The DNA for the CDR3 is TGTGCCAGCAGTTACTCGAGACAGACAGGCACCGGGGAGCTGTTTTTT. V is TRBV6-5 and J is TRBJ2-2, with TRBD1 as a possible D gene (6 bases). V shed 0 bases and J shed 4 bases, with 12 bases lying between them. Germline CDR1 and CDR2: MNHEY and SVGAGI. CDR3 length: 16 amino acids.

The chain combines TRBV9 with TRBJ1-2, with D maybe TRBD1 (6 bases). Germline V lookup: CDR1 SGDLS, CDR2 YYNGEE. Trimming pared 5 bases from V and 3 bases from J, leaving 8 bases between. This CDR3 contains 12 residues. The CDR3 spells CASRGGDYGYTF. The CDR3 DNA sequence: TGTGCCAGCAGGGGGGGCGACTATGGCTACACCTTC.

The chain has TRBV20-1 and TRBJ2-2, with a weak D call TRBD2 (7 bases). The CDR3 covers 15 residues. V was clipped by 1 base and J by 3 bases, with 12 bases between them. Germline assignment: CDR1 DFQATT and CDR2 SNEGSKA (reference sequence). The CDR3 DNA is TGCAGTGCTAGAGTCGGGGGGCGCGACACCGGGGAGCTGTTTTTT. It yields the protein CSARVGGRDTGELFF.

The gene calls are TRBV7-2 and TRBJ2-5; D uncertain. This CDR3 comprises 16 residues. Germline V gene data show CDR1 as SGHTA and CDR2 as FQGNSA. The V and J ends lost 6 bases and 5 bases respectively, with 22 bases between them. The CDR3 DNA sequence: TGTGCCAGCAGGCGGTACCCAACAAATCTCGGGGAGACCCAGTACTTC. It specifies CASRRYPTNLGETQYF.

This clonotype was picked up many times. The rearrangement joins TRBV29-1 to TRBJ2-3, with a weak D call TRBD2 (7 bases). The length of the CDR3 is 14 residues. In germline, CDR1 is SQVTM, CDR2 ANQGSEA. V lost 3 bases, J lost 1 base, and 11 bases lay in between. CDR3: CSVDGGGGTDTQYF. The CDR3 nucleotides read TGCAGCGTTGATGGCGGGGGCGGCACAGATACGCAGTATTTT.

The chain has TRBV19 and TRBJ2-3, with unresolved D. V shed 5 bases and J shed 1 base, with 7 bases lying between them. CDR3 length: 13 residues. The germline V gene has CDR1 LNHDA and CDR2 SQIVND (reference sequence). The DNA of the CDR3 is TGTGCCAGTAGTGATAGGCGCACAGATACGCAGTATTTT. Its translation: CASSDRRTDTQYF.

At least ten counts were recorded for this clonotype. V and J are TRBV27 and TRBJ2-2, with TRBD1 matching over 7 bases. After removal of 5 bases from V and 1 base from J, the junction contained 13 bases not matched to a gene. Per the germline V gene, CDR1 is MNHEY and CDR2 is SMNVEV (reference sequence). This CDR3 region has 18 residues. DNA of the CDR3: TGTGCCAGCAGTCAGAGGGGGCAGGGAAGTCGGAACACCGGGGAGCTGTTTTTT. Its translation: CASSQRGQGSRNTGELFF.